The rows below give T cell receptor beta chains drawn from one sample of a study of T cells in Graves' hyperthyroidism and ophthalmopathy. TCRdb recomputed calls from the multiplex PCR reads with MiXCR, one row per CDR3 protein. The sample yields about 420,000 distinct CDR3 sequences, about an eighth seen once. The specimen was blood. These receptors originate from a woman younger than 30 with Graves' hyperthyroidism. The CDR3 runs from the conserved cysteine through the conserved F or W. Fields, in order: D gene, clone size, J gene, V gene, CDR3 DNA, CDR3 protein. The D gene is left open where the match is weak. Not every row has a clone size; where given, it reads once, few, many or a size class.

TRBD2 | few | TRBJ2-3 | TRBV29-1 | TGCAGCGTCCGGGTCGGGGGGGCAGATACGCAGTATTTT | CSVRVGGADTQYF
TRBD2 | many | TRBJ2-5 | TRBV28 | TGTGCCAGCAGTTCCCTAGCGGGAGCGGAGACCCAGTACTTC | CASSSLAGAETQYF
- | many | TRBJ2-5 | TRBV7-3 | TGTGCCAGCAGCGATGATCCGGGGCCTCAAGAGACCCAGTACTTC | CASSDDPGPQETQYF
- | - | TRBJ1-4 | TRBV9 | TGTGCCAGCAGCGTAGGGCCGCGTCCTAATGAAAAACTGTTTTTT | CASSVGPRPNEKLFF
- | many | TRBJ2-7 | TRBV20-1 | TGCAGTGCTAGCACAGGAGGAGGCTACGAGCAGTACTTC | CSASTGGGYEQYF
- | few | TRBJ1-1 | TRBV6-5 | TGTGCCAGCAGTTATGGGAGGAGGGACACTGAAGCTTTCTTT | CASSYGRRDTEAFF
TRBD1 | many | TRBJ2-7 | TRBV19 | TGTGCCAGTAGTACCTCAACCGGGACAGGGTGGCGAGAGCAGTACTTC | CASSTSTGTGWREQYF
TRBD1 | few | TRBJ2-7 | TRBV11-2 | TGTGCCAGCAACAATATCGGGACAGGGGCCTACGAGCAGTACTTC | CASNNIGTGAYEQYF
- | few | TRBJ2-1 | TRBV6-1 | TGTGCCAGCAGTGAAAACTTCTCCTACAATGAGCAGTTCTTC | CASSENFSYNEQFF
TRBD1 | few | TRBJ2-3 | TRBV9 | TGTGCCAGCAGCCCGGACAGGGAGTTTGATACGCAGTATTTT | CASSPDREFDTQYF
- | many | TRBJ2-3 | TRBV28 | TGTGCCAGCAGACGGCACGGTGGGACAGATACGCAGTATTTT | CASRRHGGTDTQYF
TRBD2 | few | TRBJ2-3 | TRBV5-4 | TGTGCCAGCAGTCCTCGACTAGCGTTACCCACAGATACGCAGTATTTT | CASSPRLALPTDTQYF
TRBD1 | many | TRBJ1-2 | TRBV30 | TGTGCCTTCGGGACAGGGTTGGACACCTTC | CAFGTGLDTF
TRBD1 | many | TRBJ1-4 | TRBV18 | TGTGCCAGCTCACCACGACAGGGGACAACTAATGAAAAACTGTTTTTT | CASSPRQGTTNEKLFF
- | - | TRBJ1-5 | TRBV7-9 | TGTGCCAGCAGCCCAGGGCAGGGGATGCTCGATCAGCCCCAGCATTTT | CASSPGQGMLDQPQHF
TRBD2 | many | TRBJ2-1 | TRBV20-1 | TGCAGTGCTCCCCTACTAGCGGCGTTATACAATGAGCAGTTCTTC | CSAPLLAALYNEQFF
TRBD1 | many | TRBJ1-1 | TRBV2 | TGTGCCAGCAGCCGGACAGGGGATAGAGAGGGAGCCACTGAAGCTTTCTTT | CASSRTGDREGATEAFF
TRBD1 | - | TRBJ1-1 | TRBV19 | TGTGCCAGTAGTTCACAGGGGGCGCGTAACACTGAAGCTTTCTTT | CASSSQGARNTEAFF
TRBD1 | - | TRBJ2-5 | TRBV7-3 | TGTGCCGGCAGCTTACTGGGACAGGACCAAGAGACCCAGTACTTC | CAGSLLGQDQETQYF
TRBD1 | many | TRBJ1-2 | TRBV20-1 | TGCAGTGCTAGAGATGTACGGCAGGGGGCCGTAGTAAATGGCTACACCTTC | CSARDVRQGAVVNGYTF
TRBD2 | many | TRBJ2-1 | TRBV19 | TGTGCCAGTAAGAGGACTAGCGGGGCCCCGGAGCAGTTCTTC | CASKRTSGAPEQFF
- | many | TRBJ1-5 | TRBV12-3/TRBV12-4 | TGTGCCAGCAGAGGACCGGGAAGCAATCAGCCCCAGCATTTT | CASRGPGSNQPQHF
TRBD2 | - | TRBJ2-5 | TRBV5-1 | TGCGCCAGCAGCATGGAAGGCGGGAGTTCGGAGACCCAGTACTTC | CASSMEGGSSETQYF
TRBD2 | - | TRBJ2-3 | TRBV20-1 | TGCAGTGCTGAGACTAGCGGGAGGGTCACAGATACGCAGTATTTT | CSAETSGRVTDTQYF
- | few | TRBJ1-2 | TRBV10-3 | TGTGCCATCAGTCACACCGCGAGGGGGGGTCCTGGCTACACCTTC | CAISHTARGGPGYTF
- | many | TRBJ1-2 | TRBV10-2 | TGCGCCAGCAGTGAATCTTACAGGGTCTATGGCTACACCTTC | CASSESYRVYGYTF
TRBD2 | many | TRBJ2-7 | TRBV7-8 | TGTGCCAGCAGCCTACGGACTAGTCGGGACGAGCAGTACTTC | CASSLRTSRDEQYF
- | many | TRBJ2-3 | TRBV2 | TGTGCCAGCGGGGAGGTCACAGATACGCAGTATTTT | CASGEVTDTQYF
TRBD2 | few | TRBJ2-7 | TRBV6-2/TRBV6-3 | TGTGCCAGCATGGAGGCTAGCGGGAGGCCGAGCTCCTACGAGCAGTACTTC | CASMEASGRPSSYEQYF
- | - | TRBJ2-2 | TRBV7-6 | TGTGCCAGAAGCTCGAACACCGGGGAGCTGTTTTTT | CARSSNTGELFF
TRBD1 | many | TRBJ1-1 | TRBV5-1 | TGCGCCAGCAGCTTTTACAGGGGGCGAACTGAAGCTTTCTTT | CASSFYRGRTEAFF
TRBD2 | few | TRBJ2-7 | TRBV6-1 | TGTGCCAGCTCGCTGGGCTCAGCGGGAGAGGCGTCCTACGAGCAGTACTTC | CASSLGSAGEASYEQYF
- | - | TRBJ2-7 | TRBV10-1 | TGCGCCAGCAGTGAATCATCAAACCCTGTCGAGCAGTACTTC | CASSESSNPVEQYF
TRBD1 | many | TRBJ1-2 | TRBV28 | TGTGCCAGCAGTACTACCGGGACAGGGGTCTCTGGCTACACCTTC | CASSTTGTGVSGYTF
- | few | TRBJ2-2 | TRBV20-1 | TGCAGTGCTAGGGACTACCGGGGCCCTGGGACCGGGGAGCTGTTTTTT | CSARDYRGPGTGELFF
TRBD1 | - | TRBJ2-6 | TRBV30 | TGTGCCTGGACCCGGGACAGGGACCTTTCTGGGGCCAACGTCCTGACTTTC | CAWTRDRDLSGANVLTF
- | many | TRBJ2-2 | TRBV30 | TGTGCCTGGAGTGACGTCACCGGGGAGCTGTTTTTT | CAWSDVTGELFF
TRBD1 | few | TRBJ2-1 | TRBV19 | TGTGCCAGTAGCGGGACAGACTACAATGAGCAGTTCTTC | CASSGTDYNEQFF
- | many | TRBJ1-1 | TRBV30 | TGTGCCTGGAGTGTTAGCGGGCCGAACACTGAAGCTTTCTTT | CAWSVSGPNTEAFF
TRBD2 | - | TRBJ2-1 | TRBV6-1 | TGTGCCAGCAACATTCCGCGGGAGAGTGTGTACAATGAGCAGTTCTTC | CASNIPRESVYNEQFF
- | - | TRBJ1-1 | TRBV20-1 | TGCAGTGCTAGATTAGGGGGGTTCGCTGAAGCTTTCTTT | CSARLGGFAEAFF
- | many | TRBJ2-7 | TRBV20-1 | TGCAGTGCTAGGAAGACTCTCTACGAGCAGTACTTC | CSARKTLYEQYF
- | many | TRBJ2-7 | TRBV4-1 | TGCGCCAGCAGTCGGGACGGCGCCTACGAGCAGTACTTC | CASSRDGAYEQYF